This T cell receptor (beta chain) originates from a study of blood T cell repertoires in COVID-19. Germline assignment: CDR1 SSHAT and CDR2 FNYEAQ (reference sequence). This CDR3 comprises 16 residues. Profiling relied on immunoSEQ multiplex PCR, and the TCRdb table lists in-frame clones only, not all of them. The data hold about 190,000 clones, with about four fifths observed a single time. This clone was observed a single time. The junction departs from germline at one end; a sequencing error may be responsible. Sequenced: peripheral blood. This sequence joins TRBV7-7 and TRBJ2-3; 9 nucleotides match TRBD2. The clonotype was recovered from a woman older than 75 with active or convalescent COVID-19. The CDR3 sequence is CASSPLAGLGTDTQYF. As DNA, the CDR3 is TGTGCTAGCAGCCCACTAGCGGGCCTAGGCACAGATACGCAGTATTTT.